This T cell receptor (beta chain) appears in the sequencing data of a study of cytomegalovirus exposure and HLA in healthy donors. Assay used: immunoSEQ multiplex PCR; TCRdb lists only in-frame clones, some missing. This sample yields 65,000 to 80,000 clones, of which 94% are seen a single time; approximately 2% belongs to the top ten. Study-wide findings and caveats: Rarity characterized most TCR sequences, yet some public TCRs appeared in many donors.

With respect to this clone: No antigen is known for it.

V was clipped by 4 bases and J by 6 bases, with 11 bases between them. There are 12 residues in the CDR3. The germline V gene has CDR1 SGHDT and CDR2 YYEEEE. While the first cohort had 600 to 750 subjects, the donors belonged to the separate validation cohort of over a hundred subjects. Sequencing was carried out using PBMCs. The chain links TRBV5-6 to TRBJ2-7; a possible D gene is TRBD1 (6 bases). The TCR was taken from a woman aged 18-29 years in good health and CMV-seropositive. The CDR3 region is CASSLGTTEQYF. The DNA for the CDR3 is TGTGCCAGCAGCCTAGGGACAACCGAGCAGTACTTC. Using reference TRBV5-6 and TRBJ2-7 for the parts outside the CDR3, the full variable domain is DAGVTQSPTHLIKTRGQQVTLRCSPKSGHDTVSWYQQALGQGPQFIFQYYEEEERQRGNFPDRFSGHQFPNYSSELNVNALLLGDSALYLCASSLGTTEQYFGPGTRLTVT.